Each of the 20 T cell receptor beta chains below was sequenced from the same sample in a study of blood T cell repertoires in COVID-19. TCRdb's table, derived via immunoSEQ multiplex PCR, lists solely in-frame clones and lacks some. Seen here are approximately 100,000 clones, 70% to 85% observed once, and the top ten hold 7.9%. The sample taken for sequencing was peripheral blood. The receptor source for this set is an elderly woman with active or convalescent COVID-19.

The chain couples TRBV19 to TRBJ2-7; TRBD2 agrees at 8 bases. The CDR3 totals 18 residues. The V gene's germline CDR1 is LNHDA and CDR2 SQIVND (reference sequence). Trimming removed 3 bases from V and 1 base from J; junction bases left unmatched: 14. DNA for the CDR3: TGTGCCAGTAGTATTGGGGGTCTAGGTAGCGGGAATTCCTACGAGCAGTACTTC. This encodes CASSIGGLGSGNSYEQYF.

The V call is TRBV6-6, the J call TRBJ1-3; D ambiguous. The ends were cut back, 7 bases at V and 6 bases at J, with 16 bases in the middle. This CDR3 spans 14 amino acids. The germline V gene has CDR1 MNHNY and CDR2 SVGAGI (reference sequence). The CDR3: CASTPVGRQNTIYF. The CDR3 DNA reads as TGTGCCAGCACCCCCGTGGGGAGACAAAACACCATATATTTT.

The chain links TRBV10-3 to TRBJ1-5; 7 bases fit TRBD1. This CDR3 spans 15 amino acids. CDR1 is ENHRY, CDR2 SYGVKD, per germline. Trimming cost V 3 bases and J 2 bases; bases outside gene matches: 4. CDR3 loop: CAISDPGTGNQPQHF. The CDR3 DNA is TGTGCCATCAGTGATCCCGGGACAGGCAATCAGCCCCAGCATTTT.

This clone was observed once. This rearrangement joins TRBV5-4 to TRBJ1-6; TRBD1 agrees at 8 bases. The CDR3 loop spans 14 amino acids. The V gene's germline CDR1 is SGHNT and CDR2 YYREEE (reference sequence). V dropped 1 base and J dropped 7; count of bases not matched to a gene: 1. This chain's CDR3 is CASSLQGANSPLHF. The CDR3 DNA follows: TGTGCCAGCAGCTTGCAGGGGGCGAATTCACCCCTCCACTTT.

This sequence joins TRBV19 and TRBJ2-2, with 12 bases that match TRBD1. Germline V gives CDR1 LNHDA, CDR2 SQIVND (reference sequence). The CDR3 sequence is 16 residues long. The V gene end was trimmed by 10 bases and the J gene end by 7 bases; junction bases not matched to a gene: 13. CDR3 in amino acids: CATDPRDRGLGGELFF. Here the CDR3 DNA reads TGTGCCACCGACCCCCGGGACAGGGGGCTGGGCGGGGAGCTGTTTTTT. The full variable domain, rest sourced from reference TRBV19 and TRBJ2-2, is DGGITQSPKYLFRKEGQNVTLSCEQNLNHDAMYWYRQDPGQGLRLIYYSQIVNDFQKGDIAEGYSVSREKKESFPLTVTSAQKNPTAFYLCATDPRDRGLGGELFFGEGSRLTVL.

In DNA, the CDR3 is TGTGCCAGCAGGTCGGCCGGGAAGGGGCAGTATTTT. This sequence encodes CASRSAGKGQYF. The chain combines TRBV2 with TRBJ2-3, with D possibly TRBD2 on 5 matching bases. Trimming removed 6 bases from V and 11 bases from J, with 15 bases in between. The V gene's germline CDR1 is SNHLY and CDR2 FYNNEI. The CDR3 extends over 12 amino acids.

By its share, this clone is medium-sized (0.01 to 0.1%). In DNA form, the CDR3 reads TGTGCCAGCAGTCCCACAGGGGCTAGGGGGAACTATGGCTACACCTTC. As protein: CASSPTGARGNYGYTF. The rearrangement uses TRBV6-2 or TRBV6-3 and TRBJ1-2, with 7 bases that match TRBD1. J was trimmed by 2 bases and V by 5 bases; bases with no gene match: 11. The germline gives CDR1 MNHEY, CDR2 SVGEGT. The CDR3 totals 16 residues.

The chain combines TRBV7-9 with TRBJ2-1, with D uncertain. CDR3 length: 11 amino acids. The germline V gene has CDR1 SEHNR and CDR2 FQNEAQ (reference sequence). V gave up 2 bases and J gave up 7 bases, with 3 bases separating them. The CDR3 reads CASSLTNEQFF. Here the CDR3 DNA reads TGTGCCAGCAGCTTAACAAATGAGCAGTTCTTC.

CDR3 sequence reads: CASSELEGNTGELFF. The CDR3 bases are TGTGCCAGCAGTGAATTGGAGGGTAACACCGGGGAGCTGTTTTTT. This sequence joins TRBV2 and TRBJ2-2; D possibly corresponds to TRBD2 (6 bases). Trimming removed 2 bases at V and 2 bases at J, with 9 bases between. From germline, CDR1 is SNHLY and CDR2 FYNNEI. This CDR3 region has 15 residues.

This rearrangement joins TRBV30 to TRBJ2-1, with a weak D call TRBD1 (6 bases). Trimming removed 3 bases from V and 8 bases from J, with 14 bases in between. There are 13 residues in the CDR3. The germline CDR1 and CDR2 sequences are GTSNPN and SVGIG (reference sequence). The DNA of the CDR3 is TGTGCCTGGAGCGCAGGACAGTTCTATGAGCAGTTCTTC. Encoded protein: CAWSAGQFYEQFF.

As regards this clone: Other DNA sequences in this specimen translate into the identical CDR3. The V gene is TRBV5-1, the J gene TRBJ2-1, with TRBD2 matching 11 bases. Per the germline V gene, CDR1 is SGHRS and CDR2 is YFSETQ. CDR3 length: 15 residues. The ends lost 3 bases at V and 4 bases at J; junction bases unmatched: 3. The CDR3 DNA follows: TGCGCCAGCAGCTGGGGGACTAGCGGATACAATGAGCAGTTCTTC. Translated: CASSWGTSGYNEQFF. Using reference TRBV5-1 and TRBJ2-1 for the parts outside the CDR3, the full variable domain is KAGVTQTPRYLIKTRGQQVTLSCSPISGHRSVSWYQQTPGQGLQFLFEYFSETQRNKGNFPGRFSGRQFSNSRSEMNVSTLELGDSALYLCASSWGTSGYNEQFFGPGTRLTVL.

This chain joins TRBV14 and TRBJ1-6; D gene ambiguous. Per the germline V gene, CDR1 is SGHDN and CDR2 is FVKESK. The CDR3 is made up of 13 amino acids. The V end lost 0 bases, the J end lost 9 bases, and 6 bases lay between the germline ends. CDR3 bases: TGTGCCAGCAGCCAAGAGCGGATTTCACCCCTCCACTTT. This translates into CASSQERISPLHF.

This clone was seen repeatedly, ten times or more. This rearrangement joins TRBV6-4 to TRBJ1-5, with D maybe TRBD1 (6 bases). This CDR3 comprises 20 residues. V lost 2 bases to trimming and J lost 0 bases, with 23 bases between them. Germline values: CDR1 MRHNA, CDR2 SNTAGT. The chain's CDR3 is CASSDGVLKRGGYSNQPQHF. Here the CDR3 DNA reads TGTGCCAGCAGTGACGGGGTGCTGAAGAGGGGGGGCTATAGCAATCAGCCCCAGCATTTT.

The chain joins TRBV3-1 (or the pseudogene TRBV3-2) to TRBJ1-5; no clear D. V gave up 1 base and J gave up 9 bases, with 7 bases separating them. The CDR3 has 12 residues. Germline V CDR1 and CDR2: LGHDT, YNNKEL (reference sequence). This CDR3 reads CASSQGVAPQHF. As DNA, the CDR3 is TGTGCCAGCAGCCAAGGAGTCGCGCCCCAGCATTTT.

The genes are TRBV5-4 and TRBJ2-3, with 12 bases matching TRBD2. The CDR3 has 14 residues. V trimming: 3 bases; J trimming: 5 bases; junction bases outside the gene matches: 1. CDR1 SGHNT and CDR2 YYREEE come from the germline V gene (reference sequence). The chain's CDR3 is CASSSTSGRDTQYF. The CDR3 bases are TGTGCCAGCAGCTCGACTAGCGGGAGAGATACGCAGTATTTT.

Points on this clone: One junction end disagrees with the germline gene, perhaps due to a read error. V is TRBV7-2 and J is TRBJ2-1, with TRBD1 identical over 11 bases. The CDR3 covers 15 residues. Germline CDR1 SGHTA, CDR2 FQGNSA. The CDR3 nucleotides are TGTGCTAGCAGCAGGGGACAGGGGGCCTACAATGAGCAGTTCTTC. This gives the protein CASSRGQGAYNEQFF.

The chain uses TRBV13 and TRBJ1-3; a possible D gene is TRBD1 (6 bases). Germline values: CDR1 PRHDT, CDR2 FYEKMQ (reference sequence). There are 17 residues in the CDR3. Trimming took off 3 bases at V and 0 bases at J, with 15 bases between the two ends. The CDR3 protein is CASSLGTLPFSGNTIYF. DNA of the CDR3: TGTGCCAGCAGCTTGGGGACATTACCTTTCTCTGGAAACACCATATATTTT.

This clone was seen more than once but under ten times. The chain links TRBV10-3 to TRBJ1-3; perhaps TRBD1 as D (6 bases). The CDR3 runs to 16 residues. With 6 bases removed from V and 0 bases from J, the gap between germline ends came to 15 bases. Per germline, CDR1 ENHRY and CDR2 SYGVKD. The CDR3 is CAIRGGGGDSGNTIYF. The CDR3, as DNA: TGTGCCATCAGAGGGGGTGGGGGAGACTCTGGAAACACCATATATTTT.

The chain uses TRBV12-3 or TRBV12-4 and TRBJ1-3, with no clear D. This CDR3 spans 12 amino acids. V was pared by 9 bases and J by 0 bases, with 6 bases between. As DNA, the CDR3 is TGTGCCAGGAAGAGCTCTGGAAACACCATATATTTT. Its translation is CARKSSGNTIYF.

The chain uses TRBV9 and TRBJ2-5; D is possibly TRBD2 (6 bases). Trimming pared 4 bases from V and 2 bases from J, leaving 9 bases between. Germline loops: CDR1 SGDLS, CDR2 YYNGEE. The CDR3 totals 13 residues. CDR3 sequence: CASSFSGQETQYF. CDR3 nucleotide sequence: TGTGCCAGCAGCTTTAGCGGTCAAGAGACCCAGTACTTC.